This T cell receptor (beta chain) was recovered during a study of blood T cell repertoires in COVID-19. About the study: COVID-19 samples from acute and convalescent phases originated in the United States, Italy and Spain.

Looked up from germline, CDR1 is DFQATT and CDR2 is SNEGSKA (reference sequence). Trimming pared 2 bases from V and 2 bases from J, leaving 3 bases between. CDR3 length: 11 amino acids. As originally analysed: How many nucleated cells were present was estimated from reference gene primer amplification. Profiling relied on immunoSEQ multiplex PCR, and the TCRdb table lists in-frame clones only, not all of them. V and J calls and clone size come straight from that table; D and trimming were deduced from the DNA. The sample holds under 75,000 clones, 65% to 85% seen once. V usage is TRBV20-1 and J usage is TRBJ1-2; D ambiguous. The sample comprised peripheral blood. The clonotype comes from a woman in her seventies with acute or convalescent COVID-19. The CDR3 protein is CSARQNYGYTF. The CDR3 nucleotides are TGCAGTGCTAGACAGAACTATGGCTACACCTTC.